This T cell receptor beta chain appears in the sequencing data of a study of identical twins. CDR3 length equals 14 residues. Germline values: CDR1 SQVTM, CDR2 ANQGSEA. Trimming removed 7 bases at V and 2 bases at J, with 14 bases between. This clonotype was seen a few times. TCRdb reprocessed the 5' RACE reads with MiXCR, giving one entry per CDR3 protein. This table holds roughly 750,000 distinct CDR3 sequences, approximately 22% found once. This sample also belongs to another study, concerning T cells expressing NK-cell markers. Turning to that study: Dominance of the CD3+CD56-NKG2C+ fraction by these clonotypes also held in a few donors.

The chain employs TRBV29-1 and TRBJ2-2; D is undetermined. Specimen: PBMCs. The source is a woman between 18 and 29 years old in good health. The CDR3 DNA reads as TGCAGCGCCCGATACAGTGGAAACACCGGGGAGCTGTTTTTT. Its translation is CSARYSGNTGELFF.